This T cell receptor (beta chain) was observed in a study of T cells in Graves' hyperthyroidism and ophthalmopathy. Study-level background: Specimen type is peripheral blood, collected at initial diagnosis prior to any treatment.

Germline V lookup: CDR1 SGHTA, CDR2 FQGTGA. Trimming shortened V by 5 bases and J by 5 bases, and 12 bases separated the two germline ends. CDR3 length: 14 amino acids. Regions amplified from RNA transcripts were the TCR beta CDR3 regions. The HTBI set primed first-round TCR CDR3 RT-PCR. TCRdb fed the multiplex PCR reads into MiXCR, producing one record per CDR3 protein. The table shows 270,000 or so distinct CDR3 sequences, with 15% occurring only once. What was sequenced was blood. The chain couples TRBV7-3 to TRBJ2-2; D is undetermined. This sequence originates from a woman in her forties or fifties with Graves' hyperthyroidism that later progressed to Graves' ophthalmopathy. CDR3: CASSPTDVTGELFF. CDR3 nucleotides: TGTGCCAGCAGCCCCACGGACGTTACCGGGGAGCTGTTTTTT. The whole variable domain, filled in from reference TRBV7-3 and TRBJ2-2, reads GAGVSQTPSNKVTEKGKYVELRCDPISGHTALYWYRQSLGQGPEFLIYFQGTGAADDSGLPNDRFFAVRPEGSVSTLKIQRTERGDSAVYLCASSPTDVTGELFFGEGSRLTVL.